One and the same sample provided the 10 T cell receptor beta chains below, sequenced in a study of blood T cells in healthy people across ages. Sample-barcoded 5' priming and a J-beta primer mix drove a second PCR of roughly 7 to 11 cycles. TCRdb redid the calling of the 5' RACE reads with MiXCR, one entry per CDR3 protein. The sample lists about 1 million distinct CDR3 sequences, about 25% occurring once. These data also formed part of another study, on T cells of mothers and their children.

Material for sequencing was blood. The source is a girl aged 2-10 years in good health.

The chain carries TRBV5-5 and TRBJ1-5; D is uncertain. The germline gives CDR1 SGHKS, CDR2 YYEKEE (reference sequence). This CDR3 contains 14 residues. The V gene lost 5 bases and the J gene lost 3 bases, with 12 bases spanning the gap. CDR3 sequence reads: CASSWQLLNQPQHF. CDR3 sequence (DNA): TGTGCCAGCAGTTGGCAGCTCCTCAATCAGCCCCAGCATTTT.

The rearrangement uses TRBV11-3 and TRBJ1-4; unclear D gene. Trimming stripped 1 base from V and 8 bases from J, with 14 bases between. From germline, CDR1 is SGHNT and CDR2 YENEEA. The CDR3 is made up of 15 amino acids. Here the CDR3 reads CASSLVSGGNEKLFF. In DNA, the CDR3 is TGTGCCAGCAGCTTAGTATCCGGAGGAAACGAAAAACTGTTTTTT.

The chain carries TRBV6-5 and TRBJ1-4, with a possible D match to TRBD1 (5 bases). V gave up 5 bases and J gave up 5 bases, with 15 bases separating them. Per the germline V gene, CDR1 is MNHEY and CDR2 is SVGAGI. The CDR3 consists of 15 residues. The CDR3 DNA follows: TGTGCCAGCAGTCCCTGGGCAGGGCCAAATGAAAAACTGTTTTTT. Its protein product is CASSPWAGPNEKLFF.

The chain employs TRBV7-2 and TRBJ1-1, with D unclear. Per germline, CDR1 SGHTA and CDR2 FQGNSA. The V and J ends lost 1 base and 2 bases respectively, with 11 bases between them. This CDR3 contains 15 residues. For the CDR3, the DNA is TGTGCCAGCAGCTTAGTAGGGCAGACTAACACTGAAGCTTTCTTT. It specifies CASSLVGQTNTEAFF.

The chain employs TRBV29-1 and TRBJ2-1, with D perhaps TRBD1 (5 bases). Trimming cost V 2 bases and J 0 bases, with 14 bases left between them. Germline CDR1 reads SQVTM; CDR2 reads ANQGSEA. This CDR3 is 16 amino acids long. CDR3 in amino acids: CSVEPSGPSSYNEQFF. The CDR3 DNA follows: TGCAGCGTTGAACCGTCAGGGCCTAGCTCCTACAATGAGCAGTTCTTC.

This clonotype was seen ten or more times. The chain uses TRBV7-2 and TRBJ1-4; D call uncertain. The ends were cut back, 5 bases at V and 7 bases at J, with 8 bases in the middle. The germline CDR1 and CDR2 sequences are SGHTA and FQGNSA. The CDR3 consists of 12 residues. CDR3 sequence (DNA): TGTGCCAGCAGCACCGTAGGTGAAAAACTGTTTTTT. Its protein is CASSTVGEKLFF.

V and J are TRBV19 and TRBJ1-2, with D tentatively TRBD1 (5 bases). This CDR3 region has 12 residues. The V gene lost 3 bases and the J gene lost 8 bases, with 10 bases spanning the gap. Germline values: CDR1 LNHDA, CDR2 SQIVND (reference sequence). CDR3 nucleotide sequence: TGTGCCAGTAGTATTCGTCAGGGCGGCTACACCTTC. This sequence encodes CASSIRQGGYTF.

The CDR3 DNA reads as TGTGCCAGCAGCCGGACTACTGCCCAGGGAGATACGCAGTATTTT. This encodes CASSRTTAQGDTQYF. V and J are TRBV7-2 and TRBJ2-3; tentative D call: TRBD2 (6 bases). The CDR3 has 15 residues. Germline CDR1 SGHTA, CDR2 FQGNSA. V shed 5 bases and J shed 5 bases, with 17 bases lying between them.

The rearrangement joins TRBV12-3 or TRBV12-4 to TRBJ2-5; 7 positions agree with TRBD2. The tail of the sequence fits TRBJ2-1 better, so the J call may be wrong. CDR3 size: 14 residues. The CDR3 DNA sequence: TGTGCCAGCAGTTTACGCGGGAGAGCCTTTATCCAGTTCTTC. Its protein product is CASSLRGRAFIQFF.

The V gene is TRBV29-1, the J gene TRBJ2-7, with D unclear. V was clipped by 6 bases and J by 3 bases, with 15 bases between them. This CDR3 is built from 13 residues. CDR1 SQVTM and CDR2 ANQGSEA come from the germline V gene. In DNA form, the CDR3 reads TGCAGCGTGGTCCTTCTGGATCACTACGAGCAGTACTTC. It codes for CSVVLLDHYEQYF.